Following are 4 T cell receptor beta chains from one sample sequenced in a study of shared T cell receptors in the human thymus (dated by TCRdb to the early 2020s). The protocol used for the library was the immunoSEQ multiplex PCR assay. This is the immuneACCESS table as TCRdb keeps it, with only in-frame sequences that have V and J called. A part of the clones is gone; compared with another copy, unresolved V genes explain less than half, and the rest is unexplained. In this sample the table shows about 610,000 clones, roughly 88% of which occur a single time. Around 0.0099% of the sample lies in the top ten. These sequences were also reported in another study, on human thymus T cells.

Sequencing input: thymocytes. These receptors all stem from a boy less than two years old with a congenital heart defect. Donor details come from another sample of the same person, matched by shared clones.

This clone was detected a few times. This chain joins TRBV7-6 and TRBJ2-1; TRBD2 aligns across 12 bases. Germline V gives CDR1 SGHVS, CDR2 FNYEAQ. V was clipped by 1 base and J by 3 bases; unmatched bases: 13. The CDR3 covers 20 residues. The CDR3 loop reads CASSLGSRLAGGADYNEQFF. CDR3 DNA: TGTGCCAGCAGCTTAGGGTCTAGGCTAGCGGGAGGGGCGGACTACAATGAGCAGTTCTTC.

This clone has a single count. V usage is TRBV7-2 and J usage is TRBJ2-3, with 7 positions matching TRBD1. J lost 3 bases, V lost 6 bases, and 12 bases had no gene match. The CDR3 is 16 amino acids. Germline assignment: CDR1 SGHTA and CDR2 FQGNSA. The CDR3 bases are TGTGCCAGCAGGAGGGGGCTCCCCTGGCGGACAGATACGCAGTATTTT. It encodes CASRRGLPWRTDTQYF.

The chain uses TRBV6-1 and TRBJ2-5; tentative D call: TRBD2 (6 bases). Germline V lookup: CDR1 MNHNS, CDR2 SASEGT. The CDR3 extends over 14 amino acids. Trimming removed 7 bases at V and 1 base at J, with 13 bases between. CDR3 residues: CASIRMGGQETQYF. DNA of the CDR3: TGTGCCAGCATTCGTATGGGGGGCCAAGAGACCCAGTACTTC.

J is TRBJ1-1 and V is TRBV21-1; TRBD1 was called by the table and not checked on the DNA. TRBV21-1 constitutes a pseudogene. CDR3 length: 16 residues. For the CDR3, the DNA is TGTGCCAGCAGCAAAGAGAACAGACCGATGAACACTGAAGCTTTCTTT. It encodes CASSKENRPMNTEAFF.